The rows below give T cell receptor beta chains drawn from one sample of a study of T cell responses to AZD1222 COVID-19 vaccine. Method: immunoSEQ multiplex PCR; TCRdb's copy keeps in-frame clones and lacks some. The sample has 150,000 or so clones; approximately 90% are singletons. The specimen was peripheral blood, collected 28 days after the second dose of the MenACWY control vaccine. The receptors shown here come from an adult who received the MenACWY meningococcal vaccine as a control. CDR3s include the opening cysteine and the closing phenylalanine or tryptophan. D genes are given only for firm matches. Clone size is stated in some rows and not others, as once, few, many or a class when expanded.

15	TRBD1	NA	TRBV24-1	TRBJ1-5	TGTGCCACCAGTGATCACAGGGGGACCAATCAGCCCCAGCATTTT	CATSDHRGTNQPQHF
15	TRBD1	NA	TRBV28	TRBJ1-5	TGTGCCAGCAGTTTAAGGCAGGGGGTACATCAGCCCCAGCATTTT	CASSLRQGVHQPQHF
14	TRBD1	NA	TRBV28	TRBJ2-5	TGTGCCAGCGCCGGGACAGGGGGTTTGGAGACCCAGTACTTC	CASAGTGGLETQYF
13	NA	NA	TRBV5-5	TRBJ1-1	TGTGCCAGCAGATTTGACGTAAACACTGAAGCTTTCTTT	CASRFDVNTEAFF
15	NA	NA	TRBV28	TRBJ1-6	TGTGCCAGCAGGGGCCGGGGGCAGGGGAATTCACCCCTCCACTTT	CASRGRGQGNSPLHF
14	NA	once	TRBV5-6	TRBJ1-6	TGTGCCAGCAGCTTATTAACCTATAATTCACCCCTCCACTTT	CASSLLTYNSPLHF
13	NA	NA	TRBV27	TRBJ1-1	TGTGCCAGCAGCCTCTTCAAGGGCACTGAAGCTTTCTTT	CASSLFKGTEAFF
13	NA	NA	TRBV11-3	TRBJ2-7	TGTGCCAGCAGCTTAGAGACAGGCTACGAGCAGTACTTC	CASSLETGYEQYF
15	NA	NA	TRBV7-2	TRBJ2-7	TGTGCCAGCAGCGACACTAGCTCATACGCCTACGAGCAGTACTTC	CASSDTSSYAYEQYF
15	TRBD1	NA	TRBV6-2/TRBV6-3	TRBJ1-5	TGTGCCAGCAGCCCAGGGGGCGAAGGGAGTCAGCCCCAGCATTTT	CASSPGGEGSQPQHF
12	NA	NA	TRBV28	TRBJ2-7	TGTGCCAGCAGGGCCCCGGGAGAGCATCAGTACTTC	CASRAPGEHQYF
14	TRBD1	once	TRBV28	TRBJ2-7	TGTGCCAGCAGACCCGGGACAGGGCCCTACGAGCAGTACTTC	CASRPGTGPYEQYF
15	NA	NA	TRBV11-1	TRBJ2-7	TGTGCCAGCAGCTTATTGGACAGAACAGAGTACGAGCAGTACTTC	CASSLLDRTEYEQYF
17	TRBD2	NA	TRBV14	TRBJ2-1	TGTGCCAGCAGCCAAGAAGGGTGGCGGCTAGCGGGCGATGAGCAGTTCTTC	CASSQEGWRLAGDEQFF
16	NA	NA	TRBV7-3	TRBJ2-2	TGTGCCAGCAGCTTAGCCCCGAATCGCCCCACCGGGGAGCTGTTTTTT	CASSLAPNRPTGELFF
13	NA	few	TRBV30	TRBJ1-5	TGTGCCTGGAGTCTCCCCCCCCATCAAGCCCAGCATTTT	CAWSLPPHQAQHF
14	NA	few	TRBV30	TRBJ1-1	TGTGCCTGCCTTATGTGGGGATTGAACACTGAAGCTTTCTTT	CACLMWGLNTEAFF
14	NA	NA	TRBV5-4	TRBJ1-2	TGTGCCAGCAGCTTGGAGACACCCGTATATGGCTACACCTTC	CASSLETPVYGYTF
16	TRBD2	NA	TRBV6-6	TRBJ2-7	TGTGCCAGCAGTTATCCTGGACTAGCGGTCTCCTACGAGCAGTACTTC	CASSYPGLAVSYEQYF
15	NA	NA	TRBV6-5	TRBJ2-6	TGTGCCAGCAGTTCCCAGGATTCTGGGGCCAACGTCCTGACTTTC	CASSSQDSGANVLTF
15	TRBD2	many	TRBV7-9	TRBJ2-7	TGTGCCAGCAGTCCTAGCGGGAGGCCCTACTACGAGCAGTACTTC	CASSPSGRPYYEQYF
15	TRBD1	NA	TRBV5-6	TRBJ1-6	TGTGCCAGCAGCTCACTGGGACAGGCTAATTCACCCCTCCACTTT	CASSSLGQANSPLHF
15	NA	NA	TRBV9	TRBJ2-1	TGTGCCAGCAGCCCCGGGACTTCCTTCTACAATGAGCAGTTCTTC	CASSPGTSFYNEQFF
18	NA	NA	TRBV3-1/TRBV3-2	TRBJ2-3	TGTGCCAGCAGCCATTCCCTTTTCACGGGACACTTCACAGATACGCAGTATTTT	CASSHSLFTGHFTDTQYF
13	NA	NA	TRBV10-1	TRBJ1-1	TGCGCCAGCAGTGAATTACTATCCGCTGAAGCTTTCTTT	CASSELLSAEAFF
15	NA	NA	TRBV6-5	TRBJ1-1	TGTGCCAGCAGAACATCCGGGACGGTGAACACTGAAGCTTTCTTT	CASRTSGTVNTEAFF
13	TRBD1	NA	TRBV9	TRBJ1-1	TGTGCCAGCAGCCCGACAGGGGAAACTGAAGCTTTCTTT	CASSPTGETEAFF
13	NA	NA	TRBV4-1	TRBJ1-1	TGCGCCAGCAGCCAAGAACCGTACGATGAAGCTTTCTTT	CASSQEPYDEAFF
11	NA	NA	TRBV30	TRBJ2-5	TGTGCCTGGATCTTGGAAGAGACCCAGTACTTC	CAWILEETQYF
14	NA	NA	TRBV30	TRBJ2-7	TGTGCCTGGACCCCCCGGGACACTCCCTACGAGCAGTACTTC	CAWTPRDTPYEQYF
20	NA	NA	TRBV27	TRBJ2-6	TGTGCCAGCAGTCCAATATTCCGGGGGAACCCACGCTCTGGGGCCAACGTCCTGACTTTC	CASSPIFRGNPRSGANVLTF
14	NA	NA	TRBV3-1/TRBV3-2	TRBJ1-6	TGTGCCAGCAGCCAAGGGGACTCAAATTCACCCCTCCACTTT	CASSQGDSNSPLHF
11	NA	NA	TRBV10-2	TRBJ2-7	TGCGCCAGCAGTGACACCTACGAGCAGTACTTC	CASSDTYEQYF
15	TRBD2	NA	TRBV29-1	TRBJ2-7	TGCAGCGTTGAAGAGCGGACTAGCGGGAGACTCGAGCAGTACTTC	CSVEERTSGRLEQYF
17	TRBD1	NA	TRBV5-4	TRBJ1-4	TGTGCCAGCAGCTTGGGGACAGGGTTAATCCTAGGGGAAAAACTGTTTTTT	CASSLGTGLILGEKLFF
16	NA	NA	TRBV28	TRBJ1-1	TGTGCCAGCAGTTTGGGGGGAGATGGCGACAACACTGAAGCTTTCTTT	CASSLGGDGDNTEAFF
14	NA	NA	TRBV28	TRBJ1-2	TGTGCCAGCAGTAGCCAGGCAACTAACTATGGCTACACCTTC	CASSSQATNYGYTF
12	NA	NA	TRBV19	TRBJ1-1	TGTGCCAGTAGCCGGCGGAACACTGAAGCTTTCTTT	CASSRRNTEAFF
14	NA	NA	TRBV27	TRBJ1-1	TGTGCCAGCAGTTCTGGGCTATGGAGCACTGAAGCTTTCTTT	CASSSGLWSTEAFF
13	NA	NA	TRBV7-2	TRBJ2-7	TGTGCCAGCAGCTCCGAGCCCAGGTACGAGCAGTACTTC	CASSSEPRYEQYF
13	NA	NA	TRBV5-6	TRBJ1-2	TGTGCCAGCAGCCCGGGATTCAAGCGGGGCTACACCTTC	CASSPGFKRGYTF
16	NA	NA	TRBV28	TRBJ2-7	TGTGCCAGCATCCCCTGGGGGGGGGCGGTTTGGAACGAGCAGTACTTC	CASIPWGGAVWNEQYF
14	TRBD1	NA	TRBV18	TRBJ1-1	TGTGCCAGCTCGGGAGGGACAGGGAGAACTGAAGCTTTCTTT	CASSGGTGRTEAFF
13	NA	NA	TRBV6-1	TRBJ2-7	TGTGCCAGCAGTGACCCTAATACCTACGAGCAGTACTTC	CASSDPNTYEQYF
17	NA	few	TRBV2	TRBJ1-4	TGTGCCAGCAGTGAAGTAGGCAGGGGTGCAACTAATGAAAAACTGTTTTTT	CASSEVGRGATNEKLFF
15	TRBD2	NA	TRBV5-1	TRBJ2-3	TGCGCCAGCAGCGGACTAGCGGGAGTTGAGGATACGCAGTATTTT	CASSGLAGVEDTQYF
18	TRBD1	NA	TRBV7-9	TRBJ1-1	TGTGCCAGCAGCTCATTTTGGACAGGGGGATACATGAACACTGAAGCTTTCTTT	CASSSFWTGGYMNTEAFF
15	TRBD2	NA	TRBV23-1	TRBJ2-5	TGCGCCAGCAGTCAACGCAGCGGGAGGGGTGAGACCCAGTACTTC	CASSQRSGRGETQYF
13	NA	NA	TRBV9	TRBJ2-1	TGTGCCAGCAGCGCTCCTGTCTACAATGAGCAGTTCTTC	CASSAPVYNEQFF
13	TRBD1	NA	TRBV6-5	TRBJ1-2	TGTGCCAGCAGTCGGGACAGGGTGAGAGGCTACACCTTC	CASSRDRVRGYTF
16	NA	NA	TRBV9	TRBJ2-5	TGTGCCAGCAGCGTAGGAGTAAAGGATTCCGGGGAGACCCAGTACTTC	CASSVGVKDSGETQYF
15	NA	NA	TRBV18	TRBJ1-4	TGTGCCAGCTCTCCCCGACAGTTAAAGGAGGAAAAACTGTTTTTT	CASSPRQLKEEKLFF
14	NA	NA	TRBV19	TRBJ2-3	TGTGCCACCGAGGGCGCCGAAGGATCAGATACGCAGTATTTT	CATEGAEGSDTQYF
15	TRBD1	NA	TRBV28	TRBJ2-7	TGTGCCAGCAGGCCCCCGGGACAGGGTCACTACGAGCAGTACTTC	CASRPPGQGHYEQYF
13	NA	few	TRBV6-1	TRBJ1-2	TGTGCCAGCAGTGATCGGGGTAACTATGGCTACACCTTC	CASSDRGNYGYTF
15	NA	NA	TRBV2	TRBJ1-5	TGTGCCAGCAGTGAAGGGCCGCGGGGCAATCAGCCCCAGCATTTT	CASSEGPRGNQPQHF
16	NA	NA	TRBV7-3	TRBJ2-2	TGTGCCAGCAGAAAAGGGGGGACTGAGAGTCCCGGGGAGCTGTTTTTT	CASRKGGTESPGELFF
13	NA	NA	TRBV24-1	TRBJ1-2	TGTGCCACCAGTGATGGAGCTAACTATGGCTACACCTTC	CATSDGANYGYTF
15	TRBD1	NA	TRBV28	TRBJ2-2	TGTGCCAGCAGTCTTAGGGACAGGGGATCCGGGGAGCTGTTTTTT	CASSLRDRGSGELFF